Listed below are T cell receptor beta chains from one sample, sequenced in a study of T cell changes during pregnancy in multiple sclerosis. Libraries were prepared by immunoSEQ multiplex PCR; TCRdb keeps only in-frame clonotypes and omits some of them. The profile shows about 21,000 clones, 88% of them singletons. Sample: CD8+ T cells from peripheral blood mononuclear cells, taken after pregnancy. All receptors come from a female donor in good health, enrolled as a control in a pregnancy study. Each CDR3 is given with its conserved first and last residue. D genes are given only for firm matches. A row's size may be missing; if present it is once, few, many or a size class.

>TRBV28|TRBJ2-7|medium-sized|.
CASSFLGQSYEQYF
TGTGCCAGCAGTTTTTTGGGACAATCCTACGAGCAGTACTTC
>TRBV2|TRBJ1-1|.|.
CASNNGENTEAFF
TGTGCCAGCAATAACGGAGAGAACACTGAAGCTTTCTTT
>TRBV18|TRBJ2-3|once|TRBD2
CASSPPPLAGADTQYF
TGTGCCAGCTCACCACCCCCACTAGCGGGGGCGGATACGCAGTATTTT
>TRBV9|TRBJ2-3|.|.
CASSVGASENTDTQYF
TGTGCCAGCAGCGTAGGGGCTAGCGAAAACACAGATACGCAGTATTTT
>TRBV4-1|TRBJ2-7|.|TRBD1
CASSPGTGGRYEQYF
TGCGCCAGCAGCCCGGGGACAGGGGGCCGGTACGAGCAGTACTTC
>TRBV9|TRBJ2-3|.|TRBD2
CASSVGSGTLEDTQYF
TGTGCCAGCAGCGTAGGAAGCGGGACCTTAGAGGATACGCAGTATTTT
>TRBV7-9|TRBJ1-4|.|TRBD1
CASSLGPVGTDNEKLFF
TGTGCCAGCAGCTTAGGCCCGGTCGGGACAGATAATGAAAAACTGTTTTTT
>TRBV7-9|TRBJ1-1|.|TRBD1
CASSPGQGEYTEAFF
TGTGCCAGCAGCCCGGGGCAGGGGGAGTACACTGAAGCTTTCTTT
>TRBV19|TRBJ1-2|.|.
CASSPSTANYGYTF
TGTGCCAGTAGTCCATCGACAGCTAACTATGGCTACACCTTC
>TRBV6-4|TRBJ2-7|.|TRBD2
CASTYPGGLAVFYEQYF
TGTGCCAGCACCTACCCGGGGGGACTAGCGGTCTTTTACGAGCAGTACTTC
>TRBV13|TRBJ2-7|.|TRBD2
CASSSTSGPLEQYF
TGTGCCAGCAGCTCGACTAGCGGCCCCCTAGAGCAGTACTTC
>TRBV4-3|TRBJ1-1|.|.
CASSQDFGNTEAFF
TGCGCCAGCAGCCAAGATTTCGGGAACACTGAAGCTTTCTTT
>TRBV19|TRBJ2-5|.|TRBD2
CASTSGGGQETQYF
TGTGCCAGTACTAGCGGGGGGGGGCAAGAGACCCAGTACTTC
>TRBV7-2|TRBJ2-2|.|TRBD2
CASSFNSGALTGELFF
TGTGCCAGCAGCTTCAATAGCGGGGCCCTCACCGGGGAGCTGTTTTTT
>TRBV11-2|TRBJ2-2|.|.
CASSRGRFAAGELFF
TGTGCCAGCAGCAGAGGGCGGTTTGCGGCCGGGGAGCTGTTTTTT
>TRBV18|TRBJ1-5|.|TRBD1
CASSAGTGGTQPQHF
TGTGCCAGCTCAGCCGGGACAGGGGGAACTCAGCCCCAGCATTTT
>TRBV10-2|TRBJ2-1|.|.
CASTERYNEQFF
TGCGCCAGCACCGAGAGGTACAATGAGCAGTTCTTC
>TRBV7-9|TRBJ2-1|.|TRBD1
CASSLRTGPSYNEQFF
TGTGCCAGCAGCTTGAGGACAGGGCCCTCCTACAATGAGCAGTTCTTC
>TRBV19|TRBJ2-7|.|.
CASSVTRGYEQYF
TGTGCCAGTAGTGTGACCAGGGGCTACGAGCAGTACTTC
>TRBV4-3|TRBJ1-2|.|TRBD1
CASSQDLRDSETNYGYTF
TGCGCCAGCAGCCAAGATCTCCGGGACAGCGAAACTAACTATGGCTACACCTTC
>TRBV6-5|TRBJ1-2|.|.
CASSYSTDYYGYTF
TGTGCCAGCAGTTACTCGACTGATTACTATGGCTACACCTTC
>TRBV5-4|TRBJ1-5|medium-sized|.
CASSDGNQPQHF
TGTGCCAGCAGCGACGGGAATCAGCCCCAGCATTTT
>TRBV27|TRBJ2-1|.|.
CASSPSSGVYYNEQFF
TGTGCCAGCAGTCCAAGTTCTGGAGTATACTACAATGAGCAGTTCTTC
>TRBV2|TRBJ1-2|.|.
CASSGALANYGYTF
TGTGCCAGCAGTGGGGCCCTTGCTAACTATGGCTACACCTTC
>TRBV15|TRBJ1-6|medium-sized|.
CATSRVRVDSPLHF
TGTGCCACCAGCAGAGTCCGGGTGGATTCACCCCTCCACTTT
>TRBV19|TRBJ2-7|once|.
CASRPGHSYEQYF
TGTGCCAGTAGGCCGGGACATTCCTACGAGCAGTACTTC
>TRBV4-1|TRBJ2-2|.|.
CASSPGDTGELFF
TGCGCCAGCAGCCCGGGAGACACCGGGGAGCTGTTTTTT
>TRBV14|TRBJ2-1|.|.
CASSQGGAVYYNEQFF
TGTGCCAGCAGCCAAGGCGGAGCGGTCTACTACAATGAGCAGTTCTTC
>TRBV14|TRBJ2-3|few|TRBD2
CASSPRTSTDTQYF
TGTGCCAGCAGCCCGCGGACTAGTACAGATACGCAGTATTTT
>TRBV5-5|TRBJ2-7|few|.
CASSIRQENEQYF
TGTGCCAGCAGCATAAGACAGGAGAACGAGCAGTACTTC
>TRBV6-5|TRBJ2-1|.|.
CASSYSEYNEQFF
TGTGCCAGCAGTTACTCGGAGTACAATGAGCAGTTCTTC
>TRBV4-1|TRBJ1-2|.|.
CASSPGQALGYGYTF
TGCGCCAGCAGCCCGGGACAAGCCTTAGGCTATGGCTACACCTTC
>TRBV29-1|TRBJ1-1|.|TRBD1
CSADRGRNEAFF
TGCAGCGCGGACAGGGGAAGGAATGAAGCTTTCTTT
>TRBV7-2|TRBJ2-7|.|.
CASSPGGQATTYEQYF
TGTGCCAGCAGCCCTGGGGGACAAGCGACCACCTACGAGCAGTACTTC
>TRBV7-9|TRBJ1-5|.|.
CASSLDTLNQPQHF
TGTGCCAGCAGCCTCGACACACTCAATCAGCCCCAGCATTTT
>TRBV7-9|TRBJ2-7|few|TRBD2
CASSDGTSASYEQYF
TGTGCCAGCAGCGACGGGACTAGCGCTAGCTACGAGCAGTACTTC
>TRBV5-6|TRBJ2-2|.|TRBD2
CASSLVGLASGGELFF
TGTGCCAGCAGCTTGGTTGGACTAGCGTCCGGCGGGGAGCTGTTTTTT
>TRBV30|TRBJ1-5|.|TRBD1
CAWSGGQANQPQHF
TGTGCCTGGAGTGGGGGACAGGCCAATCAGCCCCAGCATTTT
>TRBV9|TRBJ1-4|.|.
CASSVTGLNEKLFF
TGTGCCAGCAGCGTTACAGGGTTGAATGAAAAACTGTTTTTT
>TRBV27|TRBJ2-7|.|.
CASSFSGEQYF
TGTGCCAGCAGTTTTTCGGGGGAGCAGTACTTC
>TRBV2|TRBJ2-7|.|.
CASESGSYEQYF
TGTGCCAGCGAGTCGGGGTCCTACGAGCAGTACTTC
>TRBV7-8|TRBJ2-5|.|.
CASSPKVLVVQETQYF
TGTGCCAGCAGCCCTAAAGTCCTAGTCGTACAAGAGACCCAGTACTTC
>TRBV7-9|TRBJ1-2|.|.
CASSFNGYTF
TGTGCCAGCAGCTTCAATGGCTACACCTTC
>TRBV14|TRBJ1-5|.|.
CASSQRGSQPQHF
TGTGCCAGCAGCCAACGGGGAAGCCAGCCCCAGCATTTT
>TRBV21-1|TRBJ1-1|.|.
CASSSTQDTEAFF
TGTGCCAGCAGCTCAACTCAGGACACTGAAGCTTTCTTT
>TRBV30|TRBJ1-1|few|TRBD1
CAWGTQGAAEAFF
TGTGCCTGGGGGACACAGGGGGCGGCTGAAGCTTTCTTT